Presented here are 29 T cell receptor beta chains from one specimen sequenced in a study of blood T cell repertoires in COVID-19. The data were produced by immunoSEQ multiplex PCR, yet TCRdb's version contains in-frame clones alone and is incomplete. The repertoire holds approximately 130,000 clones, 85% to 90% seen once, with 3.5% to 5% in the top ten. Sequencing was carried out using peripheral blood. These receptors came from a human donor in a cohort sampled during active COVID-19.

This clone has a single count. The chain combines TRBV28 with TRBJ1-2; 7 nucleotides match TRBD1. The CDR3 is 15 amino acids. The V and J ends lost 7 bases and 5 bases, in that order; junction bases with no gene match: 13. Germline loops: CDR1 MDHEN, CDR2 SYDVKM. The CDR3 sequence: CASTAEGTASYGYTF. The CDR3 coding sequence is TGTGCCAGCACCGCCGAGGGGACAGCGTCTTATGGCTACACCTTC.

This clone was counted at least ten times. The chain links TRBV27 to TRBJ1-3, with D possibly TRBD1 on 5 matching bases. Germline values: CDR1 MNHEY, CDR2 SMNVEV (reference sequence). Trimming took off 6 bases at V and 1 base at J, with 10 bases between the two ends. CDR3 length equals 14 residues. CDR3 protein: CASSQGYSGNTIYF. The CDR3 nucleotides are TGTGCCAGCAGCCAGGGTTATTCTGGAAACACCATATATTTT.

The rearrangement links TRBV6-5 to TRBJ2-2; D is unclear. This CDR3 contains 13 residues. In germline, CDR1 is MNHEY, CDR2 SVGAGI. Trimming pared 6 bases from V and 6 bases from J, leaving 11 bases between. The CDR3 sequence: CASSLPRPGELFF. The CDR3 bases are TGTGCCAGCAGCCTACCTAGGCCCGGGGAGCTGTTTTTT.

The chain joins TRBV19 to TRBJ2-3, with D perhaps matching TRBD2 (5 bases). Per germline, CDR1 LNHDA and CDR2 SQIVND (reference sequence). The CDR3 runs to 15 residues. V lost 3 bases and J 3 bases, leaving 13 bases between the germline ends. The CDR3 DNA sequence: TGTGCCAGTAGTATTGGGGTTAGGAGGACAGATACGCAGTATTTT. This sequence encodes CASSIGVRRTDTQYF.

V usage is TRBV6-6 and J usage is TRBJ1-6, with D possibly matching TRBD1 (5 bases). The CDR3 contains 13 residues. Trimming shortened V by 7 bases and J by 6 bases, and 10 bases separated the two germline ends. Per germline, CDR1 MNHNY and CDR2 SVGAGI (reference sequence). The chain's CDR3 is CASKRDFNSPLHF. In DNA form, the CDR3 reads TGTGCCAGCAAAAGGGACTTTAATTCACCCCTCCACTTT.

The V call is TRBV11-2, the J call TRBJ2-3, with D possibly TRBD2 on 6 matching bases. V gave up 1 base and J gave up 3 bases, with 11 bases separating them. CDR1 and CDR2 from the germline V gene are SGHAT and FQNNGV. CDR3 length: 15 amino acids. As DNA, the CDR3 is TGTGCCAGCAGCTTAGTGAACGGGAGAACAGATACGCAGTATTTT. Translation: CASSLVNGRTDTQYF.

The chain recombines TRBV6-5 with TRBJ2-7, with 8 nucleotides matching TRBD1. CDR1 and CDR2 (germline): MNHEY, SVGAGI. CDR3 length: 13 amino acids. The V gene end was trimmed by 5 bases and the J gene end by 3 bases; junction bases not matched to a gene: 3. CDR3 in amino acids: CASSRQGSYEQYV. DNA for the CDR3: TGTGCCAGCAGTCGACAGGGGAGCTACGAGCAGTACGTC.

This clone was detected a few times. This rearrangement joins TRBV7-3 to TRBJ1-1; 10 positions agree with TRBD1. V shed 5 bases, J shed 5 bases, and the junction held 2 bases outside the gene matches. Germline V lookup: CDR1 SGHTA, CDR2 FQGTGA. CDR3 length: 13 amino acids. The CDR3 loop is CASSPGQGTEAFF. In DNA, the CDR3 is TGTGCCAGCAGCCCGGGACAGGGGACTGAAGCTTTCTTT. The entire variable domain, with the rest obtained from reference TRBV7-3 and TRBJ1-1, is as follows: GAGVSQTPSNKVTEKGKYVELRCDPISGHTALYWYRQSLGQGPEFLIYFQGTGAADDSGLPNDRFFAVRPEGSVSTLKIQRTERGDSAVYLCASSPGQGTEAFFGQGTRLTVV.

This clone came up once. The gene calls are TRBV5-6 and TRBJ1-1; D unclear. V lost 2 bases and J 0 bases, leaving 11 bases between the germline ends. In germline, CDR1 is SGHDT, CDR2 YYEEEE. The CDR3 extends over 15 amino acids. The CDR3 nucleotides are TGTGCCAGCAGCTTAGAAAGAACTGTGAACACTGAAGCTTTCTTT. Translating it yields CASSLERTVNTEAFF.

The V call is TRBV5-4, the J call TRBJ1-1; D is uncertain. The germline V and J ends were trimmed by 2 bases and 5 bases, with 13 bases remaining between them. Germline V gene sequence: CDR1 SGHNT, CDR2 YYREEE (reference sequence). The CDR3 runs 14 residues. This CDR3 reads CASSLTVPGTEAFF. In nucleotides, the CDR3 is TGTGCCAGCAGCTTAACTGTCCCGGGGACTGAAGCTTTCTTT.

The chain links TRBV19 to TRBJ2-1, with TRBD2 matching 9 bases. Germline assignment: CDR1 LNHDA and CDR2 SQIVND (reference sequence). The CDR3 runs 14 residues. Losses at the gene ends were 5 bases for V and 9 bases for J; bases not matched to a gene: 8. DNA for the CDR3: TGTGCCAGTAGTGTGGTAGCGGGAGAAGTTGAGCAGTTCTTC. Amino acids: CASSVVAGEVEQFF.

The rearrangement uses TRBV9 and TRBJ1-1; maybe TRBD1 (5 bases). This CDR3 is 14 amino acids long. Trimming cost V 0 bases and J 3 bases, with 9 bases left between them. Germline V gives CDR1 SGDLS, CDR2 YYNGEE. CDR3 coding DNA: TGTGCCAGCAGCGTAGCTACGGGGGACACTGAAGCTTTCTTT. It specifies CASSVATGDTEAFF.

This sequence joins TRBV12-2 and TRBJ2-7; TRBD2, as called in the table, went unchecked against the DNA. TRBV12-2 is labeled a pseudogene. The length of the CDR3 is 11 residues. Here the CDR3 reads CASLSVGVRYF. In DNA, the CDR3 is TGTGCAAGTCTATCTGTCGGAGTACGGTACTTC.

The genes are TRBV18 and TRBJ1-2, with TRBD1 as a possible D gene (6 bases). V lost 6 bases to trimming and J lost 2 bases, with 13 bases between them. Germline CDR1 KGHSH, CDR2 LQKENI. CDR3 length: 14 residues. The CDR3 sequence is CASSPGTMNYGYTF. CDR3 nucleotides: TGTGCCAGCTCGCCCGGGACAATGAACTATGGCTACACCTTC.

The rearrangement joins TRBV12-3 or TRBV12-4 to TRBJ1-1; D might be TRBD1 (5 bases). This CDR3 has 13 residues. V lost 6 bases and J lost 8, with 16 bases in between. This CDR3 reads CASSQFQGYEAFF. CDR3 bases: TGTGCCAGCAGCCAATTTCAGGGCTACGAAGCTTTCTTT.

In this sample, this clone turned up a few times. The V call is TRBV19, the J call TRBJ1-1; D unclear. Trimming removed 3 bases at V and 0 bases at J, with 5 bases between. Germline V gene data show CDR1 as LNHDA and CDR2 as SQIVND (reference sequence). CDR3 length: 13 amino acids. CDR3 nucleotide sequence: TGTGCCAGTAGTATGAGTATGAACACTGAAGCTTTCTTT. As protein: CASSMSMNTEAFF.

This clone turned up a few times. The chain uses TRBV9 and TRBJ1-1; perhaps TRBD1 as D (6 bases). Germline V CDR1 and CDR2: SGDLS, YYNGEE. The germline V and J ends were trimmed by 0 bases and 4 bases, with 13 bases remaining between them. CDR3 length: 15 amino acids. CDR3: CASSVGPGAITEAFF. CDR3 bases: TGTGCCAGCAGCGTAGGTCCAGGGGCGATCACTGAAGCTTTCTTT.

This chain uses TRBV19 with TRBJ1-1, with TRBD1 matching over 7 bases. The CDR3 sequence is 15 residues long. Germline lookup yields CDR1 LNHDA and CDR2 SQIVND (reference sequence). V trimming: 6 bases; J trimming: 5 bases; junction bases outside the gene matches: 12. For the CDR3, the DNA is TGTGCCAGTAGGATCGGTACAGGGGCGAGGACTGAAGCTTTCTTT. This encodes CASRIGTGARTEAFF.

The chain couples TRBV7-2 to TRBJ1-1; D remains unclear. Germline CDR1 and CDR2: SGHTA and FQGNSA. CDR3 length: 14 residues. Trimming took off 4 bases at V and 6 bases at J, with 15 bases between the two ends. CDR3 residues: CASSSLTRTAEAFF. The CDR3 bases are TGTGCCAGCAGCTCGCTCACACGAACCGCTGAAGCTTTCTTT.

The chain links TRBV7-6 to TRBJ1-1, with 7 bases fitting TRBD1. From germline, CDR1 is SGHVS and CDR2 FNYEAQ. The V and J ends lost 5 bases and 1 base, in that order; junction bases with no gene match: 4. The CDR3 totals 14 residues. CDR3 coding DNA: TGTGCCAGCAGCGCCAGGACAGGGAACACTGAAGCTTTCTTT. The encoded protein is CASSARTGNTEAFF.

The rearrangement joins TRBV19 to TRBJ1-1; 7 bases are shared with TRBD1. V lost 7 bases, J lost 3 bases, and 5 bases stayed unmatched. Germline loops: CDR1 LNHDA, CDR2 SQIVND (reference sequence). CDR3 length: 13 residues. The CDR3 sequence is CASKLQGDTEAFF. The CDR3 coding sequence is TGTGCCAGTAAGCTCCAGGGGGACACTGAAGCTTTCTTT.

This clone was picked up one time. The CDR3 protein is CASSFRGETEAFF. The CDR3 DNA sequence: TGTGCCAGCAGCTTCAGGGGGGAAACTGAAGCTTTCTTT. The chain joins TRBV7-2 to TRBJ1-1, with 7 bases that match TRBD1. This CDR3 spans 13 amino acids. Germline-derived CDR1 and CDR2 are SGHTA and FQGNSA. Germline trimming cut 3 bases from V and 5 bases from J; bases unmatched to any gene: 3.

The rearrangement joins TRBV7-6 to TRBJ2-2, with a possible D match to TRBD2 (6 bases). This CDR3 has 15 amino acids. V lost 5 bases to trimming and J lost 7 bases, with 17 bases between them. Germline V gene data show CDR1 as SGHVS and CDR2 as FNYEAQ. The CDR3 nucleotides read TGTGCCAGCAGCCTGGCTAGCGCTAGGGACGGGGAGCTGTTTTTT. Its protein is CASSLASARDGELFF. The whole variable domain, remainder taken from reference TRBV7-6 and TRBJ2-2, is GAGVSQSPRYKVTKRGQDVALRCDPISGHVSLYWYRQALGQGPEFLTYFNYEAQQDKSGLPNDRFSAERPEGSISTLTIQRTEQRDSAMYRCASSLASARDGELFFGEGSRLTVL.

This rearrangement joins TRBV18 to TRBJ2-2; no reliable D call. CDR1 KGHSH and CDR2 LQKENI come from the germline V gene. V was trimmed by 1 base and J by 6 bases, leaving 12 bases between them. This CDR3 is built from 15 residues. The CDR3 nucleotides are TGTGCCAGCTCACCACAGGCAGGTCACTCCGGGGAGCTGTTTTTT. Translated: CASSPQAGHSGELFF.

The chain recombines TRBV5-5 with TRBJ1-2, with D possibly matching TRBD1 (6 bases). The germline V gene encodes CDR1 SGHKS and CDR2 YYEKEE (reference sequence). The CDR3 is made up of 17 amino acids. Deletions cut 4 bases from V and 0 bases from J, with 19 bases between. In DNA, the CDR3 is TGTGCCAGCAGCCCAGGAATATTGGGGGCGCCTAACTATGGCTACACCTTC. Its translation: CASSPGILGAPNYGYTF.

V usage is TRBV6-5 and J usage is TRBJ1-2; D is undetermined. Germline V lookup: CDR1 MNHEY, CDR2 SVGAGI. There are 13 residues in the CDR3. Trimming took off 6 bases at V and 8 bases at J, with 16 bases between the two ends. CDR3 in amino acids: CASSPDTILGYTF. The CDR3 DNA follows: TGTGCCAGCAGCCCCGACACAATTCTCGGCTACACCTTC.

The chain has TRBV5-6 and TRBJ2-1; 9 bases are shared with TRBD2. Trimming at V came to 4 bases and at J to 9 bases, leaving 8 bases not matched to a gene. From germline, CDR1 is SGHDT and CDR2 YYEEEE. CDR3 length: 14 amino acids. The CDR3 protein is CASSPGTSQFEQFF. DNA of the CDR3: TGTGCCAGCAGCCCCGGGACTAGCCAGTTTGAGCAGTTCTTC.

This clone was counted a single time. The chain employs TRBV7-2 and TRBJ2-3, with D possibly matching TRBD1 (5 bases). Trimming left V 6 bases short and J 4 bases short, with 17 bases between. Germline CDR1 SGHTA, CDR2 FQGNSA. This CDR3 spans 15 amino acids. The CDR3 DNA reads TGTGCCAGCAGAATCGCCTTACAAGGGGCAGATACGCAGTATTTT. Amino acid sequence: CASRIALQGADTQYF.

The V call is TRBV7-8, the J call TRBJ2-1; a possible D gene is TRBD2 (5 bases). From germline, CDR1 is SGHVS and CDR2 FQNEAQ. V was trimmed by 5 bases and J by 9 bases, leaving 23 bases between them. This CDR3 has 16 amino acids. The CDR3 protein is CASSPLRVYSVSEQFF. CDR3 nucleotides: TGTGCCAGCAGCCCCCTCCGCGTTTATAGCGTAAGTGAGCAGTTCTTC.